This T cell receptor beta chain appears in the sequencing data of a study of T cell changes during pregnancy in multiple sclerosis (dated by TCRdb to the late 2010s). A note on the overall study: The study examined how the T cell repertoire changed over the course of pregnancy in women with multiple sclerosis.

A note on this clone: The specificity of this receptor is unknown. Per-nucleotide qualities are absent, and no much larger clonotype sits a single base away.

The library was prepared using the immunoSEQ multiplex PCR assay. This is the immuneACCESS table as TCRdb keeps it, with only in-frame sequences that have V and J called. A part of the clones is gone; compared with another copy, unresolved V genes explain less than half, and the rest is unexplained. The sample records about 54,000 clones, about 91% of which are singletons. The ten largest make up roughly 1.2% of the sample. CDR1 is given as ENHRY and CDR2 as SYGVKD, both from the germline V gene. V has 5 bases trimmed and J has 7 bases trimmed; junction bases matching no gene number 1. The CDR3 measures 13 amino acids from cysteine to phenylalanine. Only the CDR3 portion is preserved as DNA: 39 bases, with reading frame beginning at the first base.

Sequencing was performed on peripheral blood, taken after pregnancy. The TCR was taken from a female donor in good health, enrolled as a control in a pregnancy study. Here the chain combines TRBV10-3 and TRBJ1-6; a stretch of 8 junction bases matches TRBD1. In nucleotide form, the sequence is TGTGCCATCAGTCAGGGGGCCAATTCACCCCTCCACTTT. It translates as CAISQGANSPLHF.